Here is one T cell receptor (beta chain) with its context. Its antigen is undetermined. Germline assignment: CDR1 SGHDN and CDR2 FVKESK. This CDR3 has 14 residues. V dropped 4 bases and J dropped 3 bases, with 9 bases sitting between them. This entry comes from a study of T cell responses to AZD1222 COVID-19 vaccine. Study findings and constraints: Rises in breadth and depth of Spike-specific TCRs came after two AZD1222 doses.

Here immunoSEQ multiplex PCR was the method, and the copy in TCRdb shows in-frame clones only, minus some. The table records roughly 100,000 clones, approximately 89% of them present only once. The receptor was isolated from an adult in good health. The chain is built from TRBV14 and TRBJ1-4; no firm D call. Sequences were derived from peripheral blood, sampled on day 0 of AZD1222 vaccination. The CDR3 region has the DNA TGTGCCAGCAGCCTTCTTGGCCCTAATGAAAAACTGTTTTTT. Translated, it gives CASSLLGPNEKLFF. Full variable domain (remainder filled in from reference TRBV14 and TRBJ1-4): EAGVTQFPSHSVIEKGQTVTLRCDPISGHDNLYWYRRVMGKEIKFLLHFVKESKQDESGMPNNRFLAERTGGTYSTLKVQPAELEDSGVYFCASSLLGPNEKLFFGSGTQLSVL.